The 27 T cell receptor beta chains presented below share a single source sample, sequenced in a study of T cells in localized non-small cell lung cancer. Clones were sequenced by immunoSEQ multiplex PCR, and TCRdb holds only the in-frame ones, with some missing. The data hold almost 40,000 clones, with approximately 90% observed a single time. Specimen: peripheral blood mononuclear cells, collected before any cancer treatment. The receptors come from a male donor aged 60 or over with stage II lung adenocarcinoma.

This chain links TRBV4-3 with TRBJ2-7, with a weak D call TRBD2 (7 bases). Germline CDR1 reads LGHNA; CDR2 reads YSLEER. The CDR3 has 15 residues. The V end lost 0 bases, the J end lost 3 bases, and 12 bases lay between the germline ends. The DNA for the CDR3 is TGCGCCAGCAGCCAAGAGGGGGGGACACTCTACGAGCAGTACTTC. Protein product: CASSQEGGTLYEQYF.

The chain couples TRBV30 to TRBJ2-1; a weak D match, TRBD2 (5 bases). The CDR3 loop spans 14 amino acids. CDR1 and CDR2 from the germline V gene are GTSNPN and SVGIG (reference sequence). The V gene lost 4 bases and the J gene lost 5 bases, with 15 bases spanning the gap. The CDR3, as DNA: TGTGCCTGGAAACGACGAGCGGTTAACAATGAGCAGTTCTTC. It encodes CAWKRRAVNNEQFF.

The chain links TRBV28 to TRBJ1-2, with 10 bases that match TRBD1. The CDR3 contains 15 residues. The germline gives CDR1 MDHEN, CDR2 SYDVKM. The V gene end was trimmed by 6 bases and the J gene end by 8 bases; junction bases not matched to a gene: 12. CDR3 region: CASSSPGTGERGYTF. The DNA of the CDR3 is TGTGCCAGCAGCTCGCCTGGGACAGGGGAGAGAGGCTACACCTTC.

The CDR3 protein is CASSQDGSTYGYTF. The CDR3 DNA reads TGTGCCAGCAGCCAAGACGGCAGCACCTATGGCTACACCTTC. The chain recombines TRBV7-9 with TRBJ1-2, with unresolved D. Germline loops: CDR1 SEHNR, CDR2 FQNEAQ (reference sequence). This CDR3 has 14 amino acids. V gave up 5 bases and J gave up 4 bases, with 14 bases separating them.

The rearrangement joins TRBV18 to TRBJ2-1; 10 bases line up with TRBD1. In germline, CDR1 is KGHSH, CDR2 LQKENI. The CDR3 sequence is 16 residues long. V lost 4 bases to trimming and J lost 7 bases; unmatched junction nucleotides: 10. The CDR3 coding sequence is TGTGCCAGCTCACAACGACAGGGGGCATTTCTGAATGAGCAGTTCTTC. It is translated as CASSQRQGAFLNEQFF.

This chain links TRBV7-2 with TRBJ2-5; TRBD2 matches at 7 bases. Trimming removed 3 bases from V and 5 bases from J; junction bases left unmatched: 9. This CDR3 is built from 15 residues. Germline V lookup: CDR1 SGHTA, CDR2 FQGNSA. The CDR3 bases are TGTGCCAGCAGCTTCCAAACCGGGGGAGGGGAGACCCAGTACTTC. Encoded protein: CASSFQTGGGETQYF.

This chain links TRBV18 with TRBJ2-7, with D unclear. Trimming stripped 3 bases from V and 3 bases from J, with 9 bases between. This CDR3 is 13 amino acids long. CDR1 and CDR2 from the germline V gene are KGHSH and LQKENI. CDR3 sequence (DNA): TGTGCCAGCTCACCGGGATATGACTACGAGCAGTACTTC. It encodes CASSPGYDYEQYF.

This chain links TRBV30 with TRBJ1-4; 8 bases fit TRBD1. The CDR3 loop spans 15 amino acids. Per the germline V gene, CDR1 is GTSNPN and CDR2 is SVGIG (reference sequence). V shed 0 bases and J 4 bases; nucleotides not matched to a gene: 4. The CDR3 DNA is TGTGCCTGGAGTGTGTGGGGACAGGTTAATGAAAAACTGTTTTTT. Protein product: CAWSVWGQVNEKLFF.

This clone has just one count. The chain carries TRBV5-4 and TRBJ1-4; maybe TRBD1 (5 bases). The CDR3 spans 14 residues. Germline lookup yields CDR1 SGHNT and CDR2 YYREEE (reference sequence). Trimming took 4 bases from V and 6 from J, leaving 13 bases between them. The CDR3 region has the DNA TGTGCCAGCAGCAAGGGGACGGATGATGAAAAACTGTTTTTT. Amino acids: CASSKGTDDEKLFF.

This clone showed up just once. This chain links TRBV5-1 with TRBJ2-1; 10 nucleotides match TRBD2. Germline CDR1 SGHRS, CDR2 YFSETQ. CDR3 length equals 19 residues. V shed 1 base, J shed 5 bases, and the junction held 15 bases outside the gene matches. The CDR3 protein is CASSLLSRAGGVPDNEQFF. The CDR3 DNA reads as TGCGCCAGCAGCTTGTTGAGTAGAGCGGGAGGGGTCCCCGACAATGAGCAGTTCTTC.

CDR3: CASSLGGASNQPQHF. In nucleotides, the CDR3 is TGTGCCAGCAGCTTAGGAGGAGCTAGCAATCAGCCCCAGCATTTT. This chain connects TRBV7-6 to TRBJ1-5; no clear D. CDR1 is SGHVS, CDR2 FNYEAQ, per germline. The ends were cut back, 1 base at V and 0 bases at J, with 7 bases in the middle. This CDR3 comprises 15 residues.

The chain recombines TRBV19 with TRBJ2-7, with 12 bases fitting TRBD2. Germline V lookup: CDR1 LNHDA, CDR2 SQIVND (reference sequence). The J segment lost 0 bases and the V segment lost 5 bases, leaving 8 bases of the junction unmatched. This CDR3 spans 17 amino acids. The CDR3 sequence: CASSGSSSGRASYEQYF. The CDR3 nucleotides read TGTGCCAGTAGTGGAAGCTCTAGCGGGAGGGCCTCCTACGAGCAGTACTTC.

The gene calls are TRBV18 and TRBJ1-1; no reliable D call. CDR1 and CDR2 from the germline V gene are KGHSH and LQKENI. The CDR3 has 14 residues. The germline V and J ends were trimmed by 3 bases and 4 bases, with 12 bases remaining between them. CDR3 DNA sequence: TGTGCCAGCTCACCTCGGGGTTTGGGCACTGAAGCTTTCTTT. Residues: CASSPRGLGTEAFF.

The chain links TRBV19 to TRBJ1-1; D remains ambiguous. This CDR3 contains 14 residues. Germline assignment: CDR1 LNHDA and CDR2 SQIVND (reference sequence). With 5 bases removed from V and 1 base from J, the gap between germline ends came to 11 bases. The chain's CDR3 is CASSYPLGNTEAFF. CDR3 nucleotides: TGTGCCAGTAGTTACCCCCTAGGGAACACTGAAGCTTTCTTT. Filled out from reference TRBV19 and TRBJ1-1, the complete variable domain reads DGGITQSPKYLFRKEGQNVTLSCEQNLNHDAMYWYRQDPGQGLRLIYYSQIVNDFQKGDIAEGYSVSREKKESFPLTVTSAQKNPTAFYLCASSYPLGNTEAFFGQGTRLTVV.

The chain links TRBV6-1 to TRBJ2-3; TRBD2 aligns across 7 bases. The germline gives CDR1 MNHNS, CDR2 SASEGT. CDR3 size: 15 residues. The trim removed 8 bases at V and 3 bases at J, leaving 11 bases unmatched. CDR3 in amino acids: CASSQSGDGTDTQYF. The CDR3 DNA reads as TGTGCCAGCTCCCAGAGCGGGGACGGAACAGATACGCAGTATTTT.

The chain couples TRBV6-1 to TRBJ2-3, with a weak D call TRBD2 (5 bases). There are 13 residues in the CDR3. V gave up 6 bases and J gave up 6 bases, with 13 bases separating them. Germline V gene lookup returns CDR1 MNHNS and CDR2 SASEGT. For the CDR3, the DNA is TGTGCCAGCAGCCTGGACCCGGGGGATACGCAGTATTTT. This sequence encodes CASSLDPGDTQYF.

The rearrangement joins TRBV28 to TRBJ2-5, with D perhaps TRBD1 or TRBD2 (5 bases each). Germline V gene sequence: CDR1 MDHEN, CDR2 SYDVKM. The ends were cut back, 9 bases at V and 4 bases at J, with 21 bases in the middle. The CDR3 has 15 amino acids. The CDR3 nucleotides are TGTGCCAGTAACCCCTCAGGGCCTGGGAGAGAGACCCAGTACTTC. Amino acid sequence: CASNPSGPGRETQYF.

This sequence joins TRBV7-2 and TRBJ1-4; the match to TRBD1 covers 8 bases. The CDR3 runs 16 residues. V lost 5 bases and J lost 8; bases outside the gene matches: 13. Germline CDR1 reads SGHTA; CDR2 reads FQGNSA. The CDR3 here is CASSPDRASVGEKLFF. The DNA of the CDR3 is TGTGCCAGCAGCCCGGACAGGGCCTCCGTAGGGGAAAAACTGTTTTTT.

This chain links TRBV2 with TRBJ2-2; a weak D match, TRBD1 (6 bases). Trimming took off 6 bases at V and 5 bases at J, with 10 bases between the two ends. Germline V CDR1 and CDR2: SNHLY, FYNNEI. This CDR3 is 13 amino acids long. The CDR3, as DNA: TGTGCCAGCAGCGGCAGGGGAACCGGGGAGCTGTTTTTT. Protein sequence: CASSGRGTGELFF.

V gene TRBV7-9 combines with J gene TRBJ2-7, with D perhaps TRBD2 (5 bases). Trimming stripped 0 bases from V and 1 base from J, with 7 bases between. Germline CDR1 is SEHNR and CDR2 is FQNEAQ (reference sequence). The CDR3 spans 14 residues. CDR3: CASSLAEASYEQYF. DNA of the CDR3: TGTGCCAGCAGCTTAGCGGAGGCTTCCTACGAGCAGTACTTC.

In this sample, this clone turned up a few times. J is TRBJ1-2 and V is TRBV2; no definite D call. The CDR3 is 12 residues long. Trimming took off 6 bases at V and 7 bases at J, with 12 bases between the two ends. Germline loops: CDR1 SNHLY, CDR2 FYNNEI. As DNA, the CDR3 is TGTGCCAGCAGCCCCCCAAGGGTTGGCTACACCTTC. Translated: CASSPPRVGYTF.

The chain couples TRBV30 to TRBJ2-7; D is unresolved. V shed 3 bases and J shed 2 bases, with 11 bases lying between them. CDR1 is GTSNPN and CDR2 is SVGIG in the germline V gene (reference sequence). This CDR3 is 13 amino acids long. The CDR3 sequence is CAWRKGETYEQYF. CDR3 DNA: TGTGCCTGGAGAAAGGGTGAGACCTACGAGCAGTACTTC.

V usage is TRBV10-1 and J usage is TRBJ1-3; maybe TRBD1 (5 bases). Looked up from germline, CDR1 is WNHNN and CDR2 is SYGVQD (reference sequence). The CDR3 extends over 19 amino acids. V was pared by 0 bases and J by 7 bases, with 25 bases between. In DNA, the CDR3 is TGCGCCAGCAGTGAGTCGGGCTGGTGGCGACCAGGGAGAGCGAACACCATATATTTT. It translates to CASSESGWWRPGRANTIYF.

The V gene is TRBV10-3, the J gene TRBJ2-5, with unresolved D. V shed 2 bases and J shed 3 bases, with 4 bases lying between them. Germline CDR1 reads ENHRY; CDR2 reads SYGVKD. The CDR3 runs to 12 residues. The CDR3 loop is CAISEDEETQYF. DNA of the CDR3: TGTGCCATCAGTGAGGACGAAGAGACCCAGTACTTC.

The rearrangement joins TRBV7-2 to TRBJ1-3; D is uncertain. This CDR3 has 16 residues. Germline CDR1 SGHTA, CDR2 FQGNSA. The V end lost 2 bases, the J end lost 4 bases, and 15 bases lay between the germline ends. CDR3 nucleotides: TGTGCCAGCAGCTTAAGTCCCAGGCCGGGCGGAAACACCATATATTTT. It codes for CASSLSPRPGGNTIYF.

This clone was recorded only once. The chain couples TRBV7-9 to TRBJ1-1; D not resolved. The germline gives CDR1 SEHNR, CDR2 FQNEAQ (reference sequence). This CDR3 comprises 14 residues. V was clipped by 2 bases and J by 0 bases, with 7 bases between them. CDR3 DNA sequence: TGTGCCAGCAGCTTAAGAGGTATGAACACTGAAGCTTTCTTT. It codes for CASSLRGMNTEAFF.

For the CDR3, the DNA is TGTGCCAGCAGGTGGGGGGGAGGGGAAGAGACCCAGTACTTC. This sequence encodes CASRWGGGEETQYF. This rearrangement joins TRBV5-4 to TRBJ2-5; 7 bases match TRBD2. Germline lookup yields CDR1 SGHNT and CDR2 YYREEE (reference sequence). The CDR3 has 14 residues. Trimming at V came to 5 bases and at J to 3 bases, leaving 7 bases not matched to a gene. Complete variable domain (other parts from reference TRBV5-4 and TRBJ2-5): ETGVTQSPTHLIKTRGQQVTLRCSSQSGHNTVSWYQQALGQGPQFIFQYYREEENGRGNFPPRFSGLQFPNYSSELNVNALELDDSALYLCASRWGGGEETQYFGPGTRLLVL.